These 29 T cell receptor beta chains share one sample of origin, sequenced in a study of T cells in Graves' hyperthyroidism and ophthalmopathy. RNA transcripts yielded amplified TCR beta CDR3 regions. Using the HTBI primer set, a first-round RT-PCR was run on the TCR CDR3. TCRdb called the multiplex PCR reads again in MiXCR, with one record for every CDR3 protein. The sample shows over 500,000 distinct CDR3 sequences, over 15% of them seen only once. Input material: blood. The receptors derive from a woman aged 18-30 years with Graves' ophthalmopathy.

This clonotype was counted a few times. The chain employs TRBV20-1 and TRBJ1-1, with a tentative D call TRBD1 (5 bases). The CDR3 extends over 15 amino acids. The germline CDR1 and CDR2 sequences are DFQATT and SNEGSKA (reference sequence). V dropped 4 bases and J dropped 5 bases, with 20 bases sitting between them. CDR3 residues: CSATGGGRGRTEAFF. DNA for the CDR3: TGCAGTGCTACGGGCGGGGGGAGGGGTAGAACTGAAGCTTTCTTT.

Ten or more counts support this clonotype. This rearrangement joins TRBV3-1 to TRBJ2-5, with TRBD1 matching 10 bases. Germline V gene data show CDR1 as LGHDT and CDR2 as YNNKEL (reference sequence). With 4 bases clipped from V and 4 bases from J, the junction kept 6 bases outside the gene matches. CDR3 size: 15 residues. The CDR3 spells CASSPRDRGVETQYF. CDR3 DNA sequence: TGTGCCAGCAGCCCCCGGGACAGGGGCGTAGAGACCCAGTACTTC.

This clonotype was counted ten times or more. The chain employs TRBV7-3 and TRBJ2-1; 9 bases map to TRBD1. In germline, CDR1 is SGHTA, CDR2 FQGTGA. V lost 4 bases to trimming and J lost 0 bases; unmatched junction nucleotides: 10. The CDR3 loop spans 18 amino acids. The CDR3 loop reads CASSSGTGKFSSYNEQFF. The DNA for the CDR3 is TGTGCCAGCAGCTCCGGGACAGGGAAGTTCAGCTCCTACAATGAGCAGTTCTTC. Full variable domain (rest looked up from reference TRBV7-3 and TRBJ2-1): GAGVSQTPSNKVTEKGKYVELRCDPISGHTALYWYRQSLGQGPEFLIYFQGTGAADDSGLPNDRFFAVRPEGSVSTLKIQRTERGDSAVYLCASSSGTGKFSSYNEQFFGPGTRLTVL.

This clonotype was seen a handful of times. V usage is TRBV28 and J usage is TRBJ2-7; 7 bases are a match to TRBD2. V was clipped by 4 bases and J by 6 bases; unmatched bases: 12. Per germline, CDR1 MDHEN and CDR2 SYDVKM. The CDR3 has 15 amino acids. The CDR3 coding sequence is TGTGCCAGCAGTTCCCCGGGAGGCCCGTTCTGCGAGCAGTACTTC. Protein sequence: CASSSPGGPFCEQYF.

In this sample, this clonotype turned up a few times. The chain carries TRBV7-9 and TRBJ1-6, with D perhaps TRBD1 (6 bases). This CDR3 spans 15 amino acids. CDR1 and CDR2 from the germline V gene are SEHNR and FQNEAQ (reference sequence). Deletions cut 4 bases from V and 7 bases from J, with 14 bases between. The CDR3 bases are TGTGCCAGCAGCTCCCCCAGGGGACCGAATTCACCCCTCCACTTT. Its protein product is CASSSPRGPNSPLHF.

This clonotype has just a few counts. The V and J genes are TRBV7-3 and TRBJ1-3, with a tentative D call TRBD1 (6 bases). The CDR3 is 17 amino acids. The V end was cut by 1 base, the J end by 1 base, with 14 bases between. Germline-derived CDR1 and CDR2 are SGHTA and FQGTGA. The CDR3 DNA reads TGTGCCAGCAGCTTAAATTTGGGAAGGGGGTCTGGAAACACCATATATTTT. Residues: CASSLNLGRGSGNTIYF.

Only a few counts were recorded for this clonotype. This chain connects TRBV5-1 to TRBJ1-5; D perhaps matches TRBD1 (6 bases). In germline, CDR1 is SGHRS, CDR2 YFSETQ. The CDR3 totals 14 residues. The V end lost 0 bases, the J end lost 7 bases, and 11 bases lay between the germline ends. The CDR3 nucleotides read TGCGCCAGCAGCTTGGGACAGGTCGGCCAGCCCCAGCATTTT. It specifies CASSLGQVGQPQHF.

The V and J genes are TRBV5-8 and TRBJ2-5, with D possibly being TRBD2 (7 bases). CDR3 size: 16 residues. The ends were cut back, 0 bases at V and 2 bases at J, with 14 bases in the middle. Germline lookup yields CDR1 SGHTS and CDR2 YDEGEE. Written as DNA, the CDR3 is TGTGCCAGCAGCTTGGGGGCAGGGAGGGGGCAAGAGACCCAGTACTTC. This translates into CASSLGAGRGQETQYF.

A few counts support this clonotype. V and J are TRBV7-3 and TRBJ2-2; D gene unclear. The CDR3 is made up of 15 amino acids. V dropped 0 bases and J dropped 1 base, with 6 bases sitting between them. CDR1 and CDR2 from the germline V gene are SGHTA and FQGTGA. The CDR3 DNA reads as TGTGCCAGCAGCTTAACAGGGCAGAACACCGGGGAGCTGTTTTTT. Encoded protein: CASSLTGQNTGELFF.

This clonotype has more than one count but fewer than ten. A much larger clone is a single base away; this may be a read error. The chain recombines TRBV27 with TRBJ1-1; D unresolved. Germline lookup yields CDR1 MNHEY and CDR2 SMNVEV (reference sequence). This CDR3 has 15 amino acids. The CDR3 bases are TGTGCCAGCATCCCCGGTTCGGGTATGAACACTGAAGCTCTCTTT. Its translation: CASIPGSGMNTEALF.

At least ten counts were recorded for this clonotype. This chain's CDR3 is CASSFPGLAGGTGELFF. The CDR3 nucleotides read TGTGCCAGCAGTTTTCCCGGACTAGCGGGAGGCACCGGGGAGCTGTTTTTT. This chain uses TRBV28 with TRBJ2-2, with 14 positions matching TRBD2. J was trimmed by 4 bases and V by 3 bases; bases with no gene match: 4. The CDR3 is 17 residues long. The germline gives CDR1 MDHEN, CDR2 SYDVKM.

V usage is TRBV4-1 and J usage is TRBJ1-1; D call uncertain. The CDR3 totals 15 residues. Trimming shortened V by 1 base and J by 1 base, and 10 bases separated the two germline ends. Germline CDR1 MGHRA, CDR2 YSYEKL. CDR3 loop: CASSQVLNTNTEAFF. As DNA, the CDR3 is TGCGCCAGCAGCCAAGTATTAAACACGAACACTGAAGCTTTCTTT.

In this sample, this clonotype turned up many times. CDR3 nucleotide sequence: TGTGCCAGCAGCCATCCCGGACGGAGCTACGAGCAGTACTTC. Translation: CASSHPGRSYEQYF. J is TRBJ2-7 and V is TRBV14, with D unresolved. V lost 3 bases and J lost 3, with 12 bases in between. CDR3 size: 14 residues. Germline values: CDR1 SGHDN, CDR2 FVKESK.

This clonotype was seen ten or more times. The gene calls are TRBV7-2 and TRBJ2-7; unclear D gene. Germline assignment: CDR1 SGHTA and CDR2 FQGNSA. The CDR3 runs to 12 residues. V gave up 6 bases and J gave up 2 bases, with 8 bases separating them. CDR3 in amino acids: CASSLSAYEQYF. CDR3 nucleotides: TGTGCCAGCAGTTTGAGCGCCTACGAGCAGTACTTC.

This chain joins TRBV3-1 and TRBJ2-3, with 12 bases fitting TRBD1. The CDR3 length is 16 residues. Germline CDR1 reads LGHDT; CDR2 reads YNNKEL (reference sequence). With V trimmed by 4 bases and J by 7 bases, 9 bases remained unmatched. The DNA of the CDR3 is TGTGCCAGCAGCCTTACCGGGACAGGGGGCAGGAATACGCAGTATTTT. Translating it yields CASSLTGTGGRNTQYF.

The sample holds a few counts of this clonotype. The V and J genes are TRBV4-1 and TRBJ1-2; unclear D gene. V shed 4 bases and J shed 4 bases, with 13 bases lying between them. CDR1 MGHRA and CDR2 YSYEKL come from the germline V gene. The length of the CDR3 is 14 residues. The CDR3: CASSPDFKVYGYTF. The DNA of the CDR3 is TGCGCCAGCAGCCCGGATTTCAAGGTCTATGGCTACACCTTC.

V gene TRBV7-2 combines with J gene TRBJ2-3; TRBD1 matches 7 bases. The CDR3 length is 14 residues. V lost 9 bases, J lost 3 bases, and 9 bases stayed unmatched. Germline loops: CDR1 SGHTA, CDR2 FQGNSA. The CDR3 protein is CASSRGYGTDTQYF. The DNA of the CDR3 is TGTGCCAGTTCCAGGGGGTATGGGACAGATACGCAGTATTTT. Based on the CDR3 plus reference TRBV7-2 and TRBJ2-3, the full variable domain is GAGVSQSPSNKVTEKGKDVELRCDPISGHTALYWYRQSLGQGLEFLIYFQGNSAPDKSGLPSDRFSAERTGGSVSTLTIQRTQQEDSAVYLCASSRGYGTDTQYFGPGTRLTVL.

This clonotype was observed a handful of times. The chain combines TRBV30 with TRBJ2-1, with 10 bases matching TRBD1. Germline loops: CDR1 GTSNPN, CDR2 SVGIG (reference sequence). With 0 bases clipped from V and 3 bases from J, the junction kept 11 bases outside the gene matches. The CDR3 runs 18 residues. The CDR3 sequence: CAWSVRGQGLGVYNEQFF. CDR3 coding DNA: TGTGCCTGGAGTGTTAGGGGACAGGGGTTAGGGGTCTACAATGAGCAGTTCTTC.

Comments on this clonotype: This clone may be a read error of a much larger clone one base away. The V and J genes are TRBV6-2 or TRBV6-3 and TRBJ1-1, with D possibly matching TRBD1 (6 bases). This CDR3 spans 14 amino acids. Germline CDR1 and CDR2: MNHEY and SVGEGT. The V and J ends lost 5 bases and 7 bases respectively, with 17 bases between them. DNA of the CDR3: TGTGCCAGCAGTGTTCGGGACGGGGGCCTTGAAGCTTTCTTT. This codes for CASSVRDGGLEAFF.

This sequence joins TRBV20-1 and TRBJ2-3, with TRBD2 matching 11 bases. Per the germline V gene, CDR1 is DFQATT and CDR2 is SNEGSKA (reference sequence). The CDR3 covers 14 residues. J lost 6 bases, V lost 6 bases, and 8 bases had no gene match. This CDR3 is CSAPLAGGPDTQYF. Written as DNA, the CDR3 is TGCAGTGCACCCCTAGCGGGAGGTCCGGATACGCAGTATTTT.

This clonotype turned up a few times. The chain couples TRBV5-6 to TRBJ1-6; 7 bases line up with TRBD1. CDR3 length equals 14 residues. Germline CDR1 reads SGHDT; CDR2 reads YYEEEE. J lost 9 bases, V lost 6 bases, and 9 bases had no gene match. For the CDR3, the DNA is TGTGCCAGCACCGCAGACAGGGCGACTTCACCCCTCCACTTT. Its translation: CASTADRATSPLHF.

There are many counts of this clonotype. J is TRBJ1-2 and V is TRBV6-5, with D possibly being TRBD1 (6 bases). This CDR3 has 12 amino acids. V was clipped by 1 base and J by 6 bases, with 6 bases between them. CDR1 is MNHEY and CDR2 is SVGAGI in the germline V gene. CDR3 protein: CASSYYRDGYTF. CDR3 coding DNA: TGTGCCAGCAGTTACTACAGGGATGGCTACACCTTC.

This rearrangement joins TRBV9 to TRBJ1-1, with D possibly TRBD1 on 6 matching bases. The CDR3 runs 17 residues. Trimming took off 2 bases at V and 3 bases at J, with 20 bases between the two ends. The germline V gene has CDR1 SGDLS and CDR2 YYNGEE. CDR3 bases: TGTGCCAGCAGCGTGTCCCGGGACAAGGGACGGTACACTGAAGCTTTCTTT. Amino acid sequence: CASSVSRDKGRYTEAFF.

This clonotype appeared many times. The chain has TRBV11-2 and TRBJ1-5; the D gene is possibly TRBD1 (5 bases). The CDR3 loop spans 15 amino acids. Between the trimmed V and J ends, which lost 1 base and 3 bases, there was a span of 10 bases. Germline V gene lookup returns CDR1 SGHAT and CDR2 FQNNGV. CDR3 in amino acids: CASSLAGTNNQPQHF. CDR3 in DNA: TGTGCCAGCAGCTTAGCTGGGACTAACAATCAGCCCCAGCATTTT.

The V and J genes are TRBV12-3 or TRBV12-4 and TRBJ1-5, with D possibly TRBD1 on 6 matching bases. The V gene lost 1 base and the J gene lost 1 base, with 11 bases spanning the gap. This CDR3 has 16 amino acids. Here the CDR3 DNA reads TGTGCCAGCAGTTTAGGGGGGGCGACCAGCAATCAGCCCCAGCATTTT. Amino acid sequence: CASSLGGATSNQPQHF.

This clonotype was counted many times. The J gene is TRBJ2-1, the V gene TRBV6-1, with D hard to call. Trimming pared 1 base from V and 3 bases from J, leaving 7 bases between. Germline V gene data show CDR1 as MNHNS and CDR2 as SASEGT. The CDR3 runs 14 residues. This CDR3 reads CASSEDPDYNEQFF. The CDR3 nucleotides are TGTGCCAGCAGTGAAGACCCGGACTACAATGAGCAGTTCTTC.

This clonotype has a count of ten or more. V and J are TRBV7-9 and TRBJ1-1; D might be TRBD1 (5 bases). The CDR3 consists of 17 residues. Per germline, CDR1 SEHNR and CDR2 FQNEAQ (reference sequence). Trimming removed 7 bases from V and 3 bases from J, with 24 bases in between. The CDR3 sequence: CASTSTHGGIRDTEAFF. The CDR3, as DNA: TGTGCCAGCACCTCAACCCACGGGGGGATCAGGGACACTGAAGCTTTCTTT. Together with reference TRBV7-9 and TRBJ1-1, the CDR3 gives the full variable domain: DTGVSQNPRHKITKRGQNVTFRCDPISEHNRLYWYRQTLGQGPEFLTYFQNEAQLEKSRLLSDRFSAERPKGSFSTLEIQRTEQGDSAMYLCASTSTHGGIRDTEAFFGQGTRLTVV.

This clonotype came up many times. The V and J genes are TRBV5-1 and TRBJ1-5, with TRBD1 matching over 8 bases. Germline loops: CDR1 SGHRS, CDR2 YFSETQ. V trimming: 0 bases; J trimming: 5 bases; junction bases outside the gene matches: 4. The CDR3 is 15 residues long. CDR3 bases: TGCGCCAGCAGCTTGGGGACAGGGCTCCATCAGCCCCAGCATTTT. It yields the protein CASSLGTGLHQPQHF.

The chain links TRBV7-3 to TRBJ1-2; 7 bases agree with TRBD1. The ends lost 5 bases at V and 4 bases at J; junction bases unmatched: 7. The germline V gene encodes CDR1 SGHTA and CDR2 FQGTGA. The CDR3 sequence is 14 residues long. In nucleotides, the CDR3 is TGTGCCAGCAGCCAGGGGGGACAAACCTATGGCTACACCTTC. It yields the protein CASSQGGQTYGYTF.